The clone carrying this T cell receptor (beta chain) was recorded only once. The data were produced by immunoSEQ multiplex PCR, yet TCRdb's version contains in-frame clones alone and is incomplete. The sample includes around 200,000 clones, 86% of them seen just once. This sample is part of a study of blood T cell repertoires in COVID-19. Study summary: T cells, B-cell-depleted T cells, or PBMCs provided the cDNA or gDNA that served as material.

Trimming stripped 0 bases from V and 6 bases from J, with 4 bases between. The CDR3 is 12 amino acids. CDR1 is SGHAT and CDR2 is FQNNGV in the germline V gene. Cohort placement rested on clinical history that participants reported themselves. The receptor comes from a man in his forties with acute COVID-19. J is TRBJ2-3 and V is TRBV11-2; D gene unclear. Material: PBMCs or T cells enriched from blood (not recorded which). CDR3 sequence reads: CASSLDRDTQYF. In DNA form, the CDR3 reads TGTGCCAGCAGCTTAGATCGGGATACGCAGTATTTT.